This T cell receptor (beta chain) was sequenced during a study of blood T cell repertoires in COVID-19. In the original analysis: Researchers report that nucleated cell counts were estimated from reference gene primer amplification. Some clones are missing from TCRdb's copy, which holds only in-frame ones; the method was immunoSEQ multiplex PCR. For V, J and clone size, that table is used; D and trimming come from the DNA. The sample holds about 94,000 clones; more than 70% are singletons and the top ten take over 10%. Sequencing was performed on peripheral blood. This sequence was found in a woman aged 55-69 years in a cohort sampled during active or convalescent COVID-19.

The chain's CDR3 is CASSVGAGQGGTDTQYF. The DNA for the CDR3 is TGTGCCAGCAGCGTAGGGGCCGGACAGGGAGGCACAGATACGCAGTATTTT. The chain couples TRBV9 to TRBJ2-3; 8 positions agree with TRBD1. V trimming: 0 bases; J trimming: 1 base; junction bases outside the gene matches: 7. In germline, CDR1 is SGDLS, CDR2 YYNGEE. The CDR3 has 17 amino acids.